This TCR beta chain is from a study of metastatic and nonmetastatic thyroid tumors. TCRdb re-analyzed the PCR reads through MiXCR. Seen here are tens of thousands of clones, approximately 28% observed once, and the top ten hold more than 8%. Before thyroid surgery, none of the patients had received any treatment. This CDR3 has 14 amino acids. Trimming took off 3 bases at V and 5 bases at J, with 13 bases between the two ends. CDR1 and CDR2 from the germline V gene are MNHEY and SMNVEV (reference sequence). This clone turned up a few times. The origin of this receptor is a male donor with papillary thyroid cancer or a benign thyroid nodule (not recorded which). Some clones in this sample may be carry-over from other donors' samples. The sequenced sample consisted of blood. This chain uses TRBV27 with TRBJ1-1; D is perhaps TRBD1 (5 bases). The CDR3 DNA reads TGTGCCAGCAGTTTGTCAAGGGGTTATACTGAAGCTTTCTTT. This codes for CASSLSRGYTEAFF.